The 17 T cell receptor beta chains below were found in one sample sequenced in a study of blood T cell repertoires in COVID-19. Method: immunoSEQ multiplex PCR; TCRdb's copy keeps in-frame clones and lacks some. This sample has about 72,000 clones; roughly 90% occur once, and the top ten carry roughly 28%. Source material: peripheral blood. These receptors were obtained from a man aged 50-59 years with acute or convalescent COVID-19.

The chain couples TRBV5-5 to TRBJ2-7, with 9 bases fitting TRBD1. Germline V gives CDR1 SGHKS, CDR2 YYEKEE (reference sequence). The junction had 4 bases not matched to a gene; V was cut back by 4 bases and J by 2 bases. This CDR3 is 14 amino acids long. This chain's CDR3 is CASSPGTGTYEQYF. CDR3 DNA sequence: TGTGCCAGCAGCCCCGGGACAGGGACCTACGAGCAGTACTTC.

The chain links TRBV4-1 to TRBJ1-1; D uncertain. With 3 bases removed from V and 3 bases from J, the gap between germline ends came to 8 bases. The CDR3 loop spans 13 amino acids. The germline V gene has CDR1 MGHRA and CDR2 YSYEKL. The CDR3, as DNA: TGCGCCAGCAGCCAGTATCAGGACACTGAAGCTTTCTTT. It translates to CASSQYQDTEAFF.

V usage is TRBV3-1 (or the pseudogene TRBV3-2) and J usage is TRBJ2-6, with D tentatively TRBD1 (6 bases). The CDR3 extends over 18 amino acids. Germline CDR1 is LGHDT and CDR2 is YNNKEL (reference sequence). Between the trimmed V and J ends, which lost 5 bases and 0 bases, there was a span of 17 bases. The CDR3 is CASSVRGSSYSGANVLTF. Here the CDR3 DNA reads TGTGCCAGCAGCGTCAGGGGTTCCTCCTACTCTGGGGCCAACGTCCTGACTTTC.

The chain employs TRBV7-9 and TRBJ2-5, with D perhaps matching TRBD2 (6 bases). V shed 1 base and J shed 4 bases, with 13 bases lying between them. Germline CDR1 reads SEHNR; CDR2 reads FQNEAQ (reference sequence). This CDR3 has 15 amino acids. This chain's CDR3 is CASSLVRGFVETQYF. CDR3 DNA: TGTGCCAGCAGCTTAGTTCGGGGGTTCGTAGAGACCCAGTACTTC.

The chain joins TRBV11-2 to TRBJ2-1; tentatively, D is TRBD1 (5 bases). The V end was cut by 8 bases, the J end by 6 bases, with 14 bases between. Germline V lookup: CDR1 SGHAT, CDR2 FQNNGV. The length of the CDR3 is 13 residues. The CDR3 reads CASAIQGANEQFF. CDR3 in DNA: TGTGCCAGCGCAATCCAGGGCGCCAATGAGCAGTTCTTC.

The chain combines TRBV12-5 with TRBJ1-2, with 8 nucleotides matching TRBD1. This CDR3 region has 13 residues. Germline assignment: CDR1 LGHNT and CDR2 FRNRAP. The junction had 1 base not matched to a gene; V was cut back by 1 base and J by 6 bases. The chain's CDR3 is CASGLAQGDGYTF. The CDR3 bases are TGTGCTAGTGGTTTGGCACAGGGGGATGGCTACACCTTC. The variable domain in full, with the rest retrieved from reference TRBV12-5 and TRBJ1-2, is DARVTQTPRHKVTEMGQEVTMRCQPILGHNTVFWYRQTMMQGLELLAYFRNRAPLDDSGMPKDRFSAEMPDATLATLKIQPSEPRDSAVYFCASGLAQGDGYTFGSGTRLTVV.

The V and J genes are TRBV7-2 and TRBJ2-5; TRBD2 is a possible D gene (5 bases). There are 15 residues in the CDR3. Germline-derived CDR1 and CDR2 are SGHTA and FQGNSA. Trimming left V 2 bases short and J 9 bases short, with 19 bases between. The CDR3 region has the DNA TGTGCCAGCAGCTTAAATCTTGCGAGGGAGAGACCCCAGTACTTC. Protein product: CASSLNLARERPQYF.

The chain has TRBV3-1 (or the pseudogene TRBV3-2) and TRBJ1-1; D ambiguous. Trimming removed 8 bases at V and 1 base at J, with 14 bases between. The CDR3 sequence is 14 residues long. Germline CDR1 and CDR2: LGHDT and YNNKEL (reference sequence). The CDR3 region is CASGRREGNTEAFF. The DNA of the CDR3 is TGTGCCAGCGGGAGGAGGGAGGGGAACACTGAAGCTTTCTTT.

The chain links TRBV6-6 to TRBJ2-3, with 9 bases that match TRBD2. V was clipped by 5 bases and J by 0 bases; unmatched bases: 15. Germline values: CDR1 MNHNY, CDR2 SVGAGI (reference sequence). CDR3 size: 19 residues. CDR3 nucleotide sequence: TGTGCCAGCAGTCCGCAGCTTCCGGGACTAGCTATTAGCACAGATACGCAGTATTTT. Translating gives CASSPQLPGLAISTDTQYF.

CDR3 loop: CASSTSGSGGRGTDTQYF. As DNA, the CDR3 is TGTGCCAGCAGCACCTCCGGGAGTGGCGGGCGGGGCACAGATACGCAGTATTTT. The chain uses TRBV9 and TRBJ2-3, with a tentative D call TRBD2 (6 bases). Trimming removed 4 bases at V and 1 base at J, with 22 bases between. Germline V gene lookup returns CDR1 SGDLS and CDR2 YYNGEE. This CDR3 comprises 18 residues.

The V gene is TRBV25-1, the J gene TRBJ2-5, with 12 bases identical to TRBD1. J was trimmed by 5 bases and V by 5 bases; bases with no gene match: 6. In germline, CDR1 is MGHDK, CDR2 SYGVNS. The CDR3 has 15 residues. DNA of the CDR3: TGTGCCAGCAGTAAGGGACAGGGGGCCCGGGAGACCCAGTACTTC. It translates to CASSKGQGARETQYF.

In its sample, this clone was seen a few times. The V and J genes are TRBV7-9 and TRBJ1-1; D uncertain. V dropped 5 bases and J dropped 2 bases, with 18 bases sitting between them. Germline V gene lookup returns CDR1 SEHNR and CDR2 FQNEAQ (reference sequence). The CDR3 length is 16 residues. The CDR3 sequence is CASSLTYGEGNTEAFF. The CDR3 coding sequence is TGTGCCAGCAGCCTTACCTATGGGGAGGGAAACACTGAAGCTTTCTTT.

The chain has TRBV29-1 and TRBJ2-7; 10 nucleotides agree with TRBD1. V shed 4 bases, J shed 5 bases, and the junction held 5 bases outside the gene matches. The CDR3 extends over 13 amino acids. The germline V gene encodes CDR1 SQVTM and CDR2 ANQGSEA. The CDR3 bases are TGCAGCGTTGTGACAGGGGGCGGGGACGAGCAGTACTTC. It specifies CSVVTGGGDEQYF.

This chain joins TRBV2 and TRBJ1-2; possible D gene TRBD1, 5 bases. Germline CDR1 SNHLY, CDR2 FYNNEI. V shed 4 bases and J shed 7 bases, with 13 bases lying between them. The CDR3 sequence is 13 residues long. The CDR3 loop reads CASSGESTVGYTF. CDR3 in DNA: TGTGCCAGCAGTGGGGAATCGACAGTTGGCTACACCTTC.

J is TRBJ1-1 and V is TRBV10-1; 8 bases fit TRBD1. Germline CDR1 is WNHNN and CDR2 is SYGVQD (reference sequence). The V gene end was trimmed by 0 bases and the J gene end by 4 bases; junction bases not matched to a gene: 7. This CDR3 is built from 16 residues. In DNA, the CDR3 is TGCGCCAGCAGTGAGTCGGGGGGACAGGATGGCACTGAAGCTTTCTTT. This encodes CASSESGGQDGTEAFF.

V is TRBV5-1 and J is TRBJ2-1, with 9 nucleotides matching TRBD2. The germline CDR1 and CDR2 sequences are SGHRS and YFSETQ. Trimming removed 6 bases from V and 1 base from J; junction bases left unmatched: 5. The CDR3 is 15 amino acids. The chain's CDR3 is CASNPTSGSYNEQFF. CDR3 nucleotide sequence: TGCGCCAGCAACCCGACTAGCGGTTCCTACAATGAGCAGTTCTTC.

This clone is medium-sized within its sample. The chain recombines TRBV7-3 with TRBJ2-1; 16 bases fit TRBD2. This CDR3 is 17 amino acids long. Germline CDR1 is SGHTA and CDR2 is FQGTGA. Trimming at V came to 4 bases and at J to 8 bases, leaving 8 bases not matched to a gene. The CDR3 nucleotides are TGTGCCAGCAGCTCCGGGACTAGCGGGGGGGCTAGCGATGAGCAGTTCTTC. Its translation: CASSSGTSGGASDEQFF.